Below, 31 T cell receptor beta chains from the same sample are listed, as sequenced in a study of persistence of HIV-infected CD4 T cells. These receptors' targets are unknown. Cells were stimulated with CMV-infected fibroblast lysates at roughly 10 ug/mL. Memory cells lacking CD40L and CD69 with high CD45RO were sorted. The libraries were made with immunoSEQ version 4 in survey mode. The repertoire was sequenced with immunoSEQ multiplex PCR; TCRdb's copy has only in-frame clones and lacks some. The sample contains 30,000 to 35,000 clones, around four fifths of which appear only once. This sample comprised CD4+ T cells sorted from PBMCs after approximately 19-hour stimulation, obtained from a patient who received antiretroviral therapy. Receptors were obtained from an adult man with HIV who was CMV-seropositive.

This chain uses TRBV10-2 with TRBJ2-7, with 8 bases identical to TRBD1. V lost 5 bases and J lost 5; bases outside the gene matches: 2. The germline gives CDR1 WSHSY, CDR2 SAAADI. This CDR3 has 12 amino acids. CDR3 coding DNA: TGCGCCAGCAGTCAGGGGGCCCACGAGCAGTACTTC. The encoded protein is CASSQGAHEQYF.

The J gene is TRBJ1-4, the V gene TRBV3-1 (or the pseudogene TRBV3-2), with D maybe TRBD1 (5 bases). Looked up from germline, CDR1 is LGHDT and CDR2 is YNNKEL (reference sequence). The CDR3 covers 16 residues. The V gene lost 4 bases and the J gene lost 7 bases, with 19 bases spanning the gap. CDR3 sequence reads: CASSLDPTGPGEKLFF. The CDR3 DNA reads as TGTGCCAGCAGCCTGGACCCTACAGGCCCAGGTGAAAAACTGTTTTTT.

The chain uses TRBV27 and TRBJ1-5, with TRBD1 matching 8 bases. This CDR3 has 17 amino acids. Trimming cost V 6 bases and J 5 bases; bases outside gene matches: 15. Germline V gives CDR1 MNHEY, CDR2 SMNVEV (reference sequence). The CDR3 region is CASRRIARGPPDQPQHF. CDR3 in DNA: TGTGCCAGCAGAAGAATCGCCAGGGGGCCTCCAGATCAGCCCCAGCATTTT.

The chain couples TRBV5-1 to TRBJ2-5; D unclear. Germline lookup yields CDR1 SGHRS and CDR2 YFSETQ. The CDR3 sequence is 12 residues long. The V gene lost 0 bases and the J gene lost 5 bases, with 5 bases spanning the gap. CDR3 amino acids: CASSLDGETQYF. The DNA for the CDR3 is TGCGCCAGCAGCTTGGATGGGGAGACCCAGTACTTC.

The rearrangement links TRBV4-3 to TRBJ2-4; a possible D gene is TRBD2 (5 bases). The assigned J gene may be wrong: the sequence end matches TRBJ2-5 better. CDR3 size: 13 residues. Per the germline V gene, CDR1 is LGHNA and CDR2 is YSLEER. This CDR3 is CASSQGLGGTQYF. The CDR3 DNA reads TGCGCCAGCAGCCAAGGCCTAGGAGGGACCCAGTACTTC.

The chain has TRBV5-5 and TRBJ1-2, with D unresolved. V lost 2 bases and J 4 bases, leaving 15 bases between the germline ends. This CDR3 spans 15 amino acids. Germline CDR1 is SGHKS and CDR2 is YYEKEE (reference sequence). The CDR3 sequence is CASSLRAGEAYGYTF. The CDR3 coding sequence is TGTGCCAGCAGCTTACGGGCCGGAGAGGCCTATGGCTACACCTTC.

V gene TRBV3-1 (or the pseudogene TRBV3-2) combines with J gene TRBJ1-5; weak D call: TRBD1 (6 bases). This CDR3 contains 14 residues. V was pared by 8 bases and J by 0 bases, with 11 bases between. CDR1 LGHDT and CDR2 YNNKEL come from the germline V gene (reference sequence). CDR3 loop: CASETGLSNQPQHF. CDR3 coding DNA: TGTGCCAGCGAGACAGGTCTTAGCAATCAGCCCCAGCATTTT.

The V gene is TRBV29-1, the J gene TRBJ1-4; D is unresolved. Germline CDR1 reads SQVTM; CDR2 reads ANQGSEA. The CDR3 covers 11 residues. The V and J ends lost 2 bases and 11 bases respectively, with 9 bases between them. CDR3 protein: CSVENGFKLFF. The DNA of the CDR3 is TGCAGCGTTGAAAACGGGTTTAAACTGTTTTTT.

The chain employs TRBV5-1 and TRBJ1-3, with D uncertain. Trimming cost V 0 bases and J 0 bases, with 4 bases left between them. The CDR3 totals 14 residues. CDR1 and CDR2 from the germline V gene are SGHRS and YFSETQ. Here the CDR3 reads CASSLEVSGNTIYF. The DNA of the CDR3 is TGCGCCAGCAGCTTGGAGGTCTCTGGAAACACCATATATTTT. Drawing the rest from reference TRBV5-1 and TRBJ1-3, the complete variable domain is KAGVTQTPRYLIKTRGQQVTLSCSPISGHRSVSWYQQTPGQGLQFLFEYFSETQRNKGNFPGRFSGRQFSNSRSEMNVSTLELGDSALYLCASSLEVSGNTIYFGEGSWLTVV.

The chain carries TRBV5-6 and TRBJ2-2, with 10 bases matching TRBD2. Trimming took 4 bases from V and 1 from J; bases not matched to a gene: 7. The germline gives CDR1 SGHDT, CDR2 YYEEEE. The CDR3 consists of 17 residues. For the CDR3, the DNA is TGTGCCAGCAGCCCCGAGAGCGGGGGGGTGAACACCGGGGAGCTGTTTTTT. Protein sequence: CASSPESGGVNTGELFF. The full variable domain, its missing parts supplied by reference TRBV5-6 and TRBJ2-2, is DAGVTQSPTHLIKTRGQQVTLRCSPKSGHDTVSWYQQALGQGPQFIFQYYEEEERQRGNFPDRFSGHQFPNYSSELNVNALLLGDSALYLCASSPESGGVNTGELFFGEGSRLTVL.

The V gene is TRBV29-1, the J gene TRBJ2-5; 8 nucleotides match TRBD2. The J segment lost 4 bases and the V segment lost 6 bases, leaving 7 bases of the junction unmatched. Per germline, CDR1 SQVTM and CDR2 ANQGSEA. The CDR3 totals 13 residues. The CDR3 DNA follows: TGCAGCGTGGCGGGGGGTCCTGGAGAGACCCAGTACTTC. Translated: CSVAGGPGETQYF.

The gene calls are TRBV5-1 and TRBJ2-6; D is unresolved. V dropped 4 bases and J dropped 0 bases, with 5 bases sitting between them. Germline V lookup: CDR1 SGHRS, CDR2 YFSETQ. The CDR3 totals 14 residues. CDR3 coding DNA: TGCGCCAGCAGCGGCAGCTCTGGGGCCAACGTCCTGACTTTC. It yields the protein CASSGSSGANVLTF. The full variable domain, completed using reference TRBV5-1 and TRBJ2-6, is KAGVTQTPRYLIKTRGQQVTLSCSPISGHRSVSWYQQTPGQGLQFLFEYFSETQRNKGNFPGRFSGRQFSNSRSEMNVSTLELGDSALYLCASSGSSGANVLTFGAGSRLTVL.

The chain uses TRBV7-9 and TRBJ1-6; D is unclear. Germline values: CDR1 SEHNR, CDR2 FQNEAQ (reference sequence). V was pared by 5 bases and J by 13 bases, with 33 bases between. This CDR3 is 19 amino acids long. The CDR3 nucleotides are TGTGCCAGCAGCCGAGGAGGCCAACGTTGGAGAAATTCAATGGCTCCCCTCCACTTT. Translated: CASSRGGQRWRNSMAPLHF.

The rearrangement links TRBV7-2 to TRBJ2-7, with 10 bases lining up with TRBD2. With 1 base clipped from V and 4 bases from J, the junction kept 10 bases outside the gene matches. Per the germline V gene, CDR1 is SGHTA and CDR2 is FQGNSA. The CDR3 is 17 amino acids. The CDR3: CASSLGSSGGAWYEQYF. CDR3 nucleotide sequence: TGTGCCAGCAGCTTAGGCTCCAGCGGGGGGGCCTGGTACGAGCAGTACTTC.

The CDR3 here is CASSLGQETQYF. Written as DNA, the CDR3 is TGTGCCAGCAGTTTAGGGCAAGAGACCCAGTACTTC. The chain joins TRBV12-3 or TRBV12-4 to TRBJ2-5; D not resolved. The CDR3 totals 12 residues. V was clipped by 1 base and J by 2 bases, with 2 bases between them.

The V gene is TRBV5-1, the J gene TRBJ1-2, with D unresolved. V was pared by 0 bases and J by 4 bases, with 10 bases between. This CDR3 spans 14 amino acids. Germline CDR1 SGHRS, CDR2 YFSETQ. Here the CDR3 reads CASSLASQIYGYTF. Here the CDR3 DNA reads TGCGCCAGCAGCTTGGCCTCACAGATCTATGGCTACACCTTC.

This clone was recorded once. The chain uses TRBV13 and TRBJ1-2; D is undetermined. Germline values: CDR1 PRHDT, CDR2 FYEKMQ (reference sequence). The length of the CDR3 is 13 residues. V lost 2 bases and J lost 4, with 8 bases in between. CDR3 nucleotides: TGTGCCAGCAGCTTACGGGGAATCTATGGCTACACCTTC. Translated, it gives CASSLRGIYGYTF. Complete variable domain (other parts from reference TRBV13 and TRBJ1-2): AAGVIQSPRHLIKEKRETATLKCYPIPRHDTVYWYQQGPGQDPQFLISFYEKMQSDKGSIPDRFSAQQFSDYHSELNMSSLELGDSALYFCASSLRGIYGYTFGSGTRLTVV.

The chain couples TRBV12-3 or TRBV12-4 to TRBJ2-2, with D hard to call. V shed 6 bases and J shed 6 bases, with 8 bases lying between them. The CDR3 consists of 12 residues. CDR3 coding DNA: TGTGCCAGCAGGATGTCCGCCGGGGAGCTGTTTTTT. Protein: CASRMSAGELFF.

The chain links TRBV5-4 to TRBJ1-1; the match to TRBD1 covers 8 bases. CDR1 and CDR2 from the germline V gene are SGHNT and YYREEE (reference sequence). The CDR3 runs to 15 residues. Germline trimming cut 1 base from V and 1 base from J; bases unmatched to any gene: 3. The CDR3 nucleotides are TGTGCCAGCAGCTTGCACAGGGGGGGGAACACTGAAGCTTTCTTT. It yields the protein CASSLHRGGNTEAFF.

The CDR3 bases are TGTGCCAGCAGCTTGGGGCCAAGGGGAGGACCCTATAATTCACCCCTCCACTTT. It codes for CASSLGPRGGPYNSPLHF. The V and J genes are TRBV7-9 and TRBJ1-6, with D possibly TRBD1 on 5 matching bases. Germline CDR1 and CDR2: SEHNR and FQNEAQ (reference sequence). The CDR3 loop spans 18 amino acids. Trimming stripped 3 bases from V and 2 bases from J, with 17 bases between.

J is TRBJ1-5 and V is TRBV29-1; no firm D call. V was shortened by 4 bases and J by 7 bases, with 11 bases between the two germline ends. Germline CDR1 is SQVTM and CDR2 is ANQGSEA. The CDR3 has 12 amino acids. The CDR3 loop reads CSVGGFGQPQHF. CDR3 sequence (DNA): TGCAGCGTTGGGGGATTTGGGCAGCCCCAGCATTTT.

The rearrangement joins TRBV10-2 to TRBJ2-2; 8 bases fit TRBD2. Trimming at V came to 4 bases and at J to 4 bases, leaving 5 bases not matched to a gene. Germline CDR1 reads WSHSY; CDR2 reads SAAADI. The CDR3 loop spans 15 amino acids. The CDR3 here is CASSVAGGGTGELFF. CDR3 in DNA: TGCGCCAGCAGTGTGGCGGGGGGCGGCACCGGGGAGCTGTTTTTT.

This chain uses TRBV5-1 with TRBJ2-3, with D uncertain. Trimming pared 0 bases from V and 6 bases from J, leaving 5 bases between. CDR3 length: 12 residues. Germline loops: CDR1 SGHRS, CDR2 YFSETQ. The DNA of the CDR3 is TGCGCCAGCAGCTTGGAGAAGGATACGCAGTATTTT. As protein: CASSLEKDTQYF.

A single count supports this clone. The chain has TRBV28 and TRBJ2-3; no firm D call. The V end lost 7 bases, the J end lost 10 bases, and 24 bases lay between the germline ends. Germline-derived CDR1 and CDR2 are MDHEN and SYDVKM. CDR3 size: 15 residues. This CDR3 is CASTVGTPESRPQYF. CDR3 nucleotide sequence: TGTGCCAGCACCGTGGGAACCCCGGAGAGCCGGCCGCAGTATTTT.

The genes are TRBV7-6 and TRBJ2-7; 8 bases agree with TRBD1. J lost 6 bases, V lost 5 bases, and 18 bases had no gene match. In germline, CDR1 is SGHVS, CDR2 FNYEAQ. The CDR3 extends over 17 amino acids. DNA for the CDR3: TGTGCCAGCAGCCTGTCGGTTGGCAGGGGGCACTTTAGCGAGCAGTACTTC. Protein: CASSLSVGRGHFSEQYF.

The V and J genes are TRBV9 and TRBJ2-3, with a weak D call TRBD1 (6 bases). The V gene lost 0 bases and the J gene lost 0 bases, with 11 bases spanning the gap. The germline V gene has CDR1 SGDLS and CDR2 YYNGEE. The CDR3 sequence is 16 residues long. CDR3 coding DNA: TGTGCCAGCAGCGTAGCTCAGGGGATTAGCACAGATACGCAGTATTTT. It codes for CASSVAQGISTDTQYF.

The chain employs TRBV3-1 (or the pseudogene TRBV3-2) and TRBJ2-3; 10 bases are a match to TRBD1. CDR3 size: 15 residues. Germline CDR1 is LGHDT and CDR2 is YNNKEL (reference sequence). V dropped 6 bases and J dropped 4; count of bases not matched to a gene: 7. This CDR3 reads CASREWTGGADTQYF. The CDR3 coding sequence is TGTGCCAGCAGAGAATGGACAGGGGGAGCAGATACGCAGTATTTT.

The chain couples TRBV14 to TRBJ2-3, with D perhaps given as TRBD1 or TRBD2 (5 bases each). The CDR3 has 16 amino acids. The ends were cut back, 0 bases at V and 1 base at J, with 11 bases in the middle. Germline V gives CDR1 SGHDN, CDR2 FVKESK. As DNA, the CDR3 is TGTGCCAGCAGCCAAGAAGGTTCGGGGCGCACAGATACGCAGTATTTT. Amino acid sequence: CASSQEGSGRTDTQYF.

The chain couples TRBV7-9 to TRBJ2-6; the D gene is possibly TRBD2 (5 bases). V lost 5 bases, J lost 0 bases, and 11 bases lay in between. The germline V gene has CDR1 SEHNR and CDR2 FQNEAQ (reference sequence). The CDR3 has 16 residues. CDR3 bases: TGTGCCAGCAGCCCCATGGCGGGCTCTGGGGCCAACGTCCTGACTTTC. Protein: CASSPMAGSGANVLTF.

The V gene is TRBV12-3 or TRBV12-4, the J gene TRBJ1-1; no reliable D call. The CDR3 totals 13 residues. Trimming took 3 bases from V and 1 from J, leaving 6 bases between them. CDR3 amino acids: CASSFDANTEAFF. The CDR3 bases are TGTGCCAGCAGTTTCGATGCGAACACTGAAGCTTTCTTT.

The genes are TRBV4-2 and TRBJ1-2; D gene ambiguous. Trimming left V 6 bases short and J 8 bases short, with 19 bases between. The CDR3 has 14 amino acids. The germline V gene encodes CDR1 LGHNA and CDR2 YNFKEQ. The chain's CDR3 is CASSPSRRYGGYTF. The CDR3, as DNA: TGTGCCAGCAGTCCCTCTAGACGGTATGGGGGCTACACCTTC.